This T cell receptor (beta chain) was captured by sequencing in a study of tumor-infiltrating lymphocytes in primary liver carcinoma. General study results and limits: Only about 7.5-24% of top clones appeared in all five tumor regions. Significantly larger top-250-clone fractions were found in tumors than in blood (p = 0.039).

From unsorted bulk tissue weighing 20-30 mg, DNA and RNA were co-extracted. This clonotype was picked up a small number of times. Its target is not known. Sequence at one end of the junction differs from germline and may be a read error. This CDR3 has 17 amino acids. The germline V gene encodes CDR1 MGHRA and CDR2 YSYEKL. The researchers produced TCR beta cDNA from 500 ng total RNA with a constant-region primer. Three nested multiplex PCR rounds, a slightly modified ARM-PCR, produced the libraries for TCR beta. TRBV1-TRBV30 forward primers paired with a C-beta reverse primer were used in the first two PCR rounds, which ran roughly 9 cycles each. Each CDR3 protein is one row after TCRdb ran MiXCR on the multiplex PCR reads. The sample has 90,000 to 100,000 distinct CDR3 sequences; 55% to 70% are singletons.

The sequencing sample was made of liver tumor tissue from sampling region 5. Subset reported: tumor region T5, tumor centre. This chain joins TRBV4-1 and TRBJ1-5; 7 positions agree with TRBD1. The receptor was derived from a woman aged 55-70 years with primary liver carcinoma and hepatitis B virus infection. In DNA, the CDR3 is TGCGCCAGCAGCCCTCGACAGGGAGTAACCCTTAATCAGTCCCAGCATTTC. It codes for CASSPRQGVTLNQSQHF.